These T cell receptor beta chains were read from a single sample in a study of shared clonotypes between healthy human individuals. TCRdb's table, derived via immunoSEQ multiplex PCR, lists solely in-frame clones and lacks some. The profile shows over 400,000 clones, roughly 80% of them singletons. Sequenced input: PBMCs. The source of these receptors is a middle-aged woman in good health. Some clones in this sample may be carry-over from other donors' samples. Each CDR3 is given with its conserved first and last residue. Fields, in order: D gene, J gene, clone size, V gene, CDR3 protein, CDR3 DNA. The D gene is left open where the match is weak. Not every row has a clone size; where given, it reads once, few, many or a size class.

D: TRBD2; J: TRBJ2-3; size: -; V: TRBV4-1; CDR3: CASSQAGGRNTQYF; DNA: TGCGCCAGCAGCCAAGCGGGAGGGCGGAATACGCAGTATTTT
D: -; J: TRBJ2-3; size: -; V: TRBV11-1; CDR3: CASGLRVADTQYF; DNA: TGTGCCAGCGGCCTCCGGGTGGCAGATACGCAGTATTTT
D: -; J: TRBJ1-2; size: -; V: TRBV29-1; CDR3: CSVEDQDNYGYTF; DNA: TGCAGCGTTGAAGATCAGGATAACTATGGCTACACCTTC
D: -; J: TRBJ2-7; size: -; V: TRBV18; CDR3: CASSPRAGVSYEQYF; DNA: TGTGCCAGCTCACCACGAGCGGGTGTCTCCTACGAGCAGTACTTC
D: TRBD2; J: TRBJ2-1; size: few; V: TRBV6-1; CDR3: CASSGASGFYNEQFF; DNA: TGTGCCAGCAGTGGAGCTAGCGGGTTCTACAATGAGCAGTTCTTC
D: -; J: TRBJ2-3; size: -; V: TRBV9; CDR3: CASSRGTDTQYF; DNA: TGTGCCAGCAGCAGGGGTACAGATACGCAGTATTTT
D: TRBD1; J: TRBJ2-7; size: -; V: TRBV28; CDR3: CASSLPGTAANGEQYF; DNA: TGTGCCAGCAGTTTACCCGGGACAGCGGCGAACGGCGAGCAGTACTTC
D: -; J: TRBJ1-2; size: few; V: TRBV7-2; CDR3: CASSSEGLYGYTF; DNA: TGTGCCAGCAGCTCCGAGGGCCTGTATGGCTACACCTTC
D: -; J: TRBJ1-5; size: -; V: TRBV18; CDR3: CASSERQEGQPQHF; DNA: TGTGCCAGCTCGGAAAGGCAGGAAGGTCAGCCCCAGCATTTT
D: -; J: TRBJ2-5; size: -; V: TRBV6-4; CDR3: CASSYSPQETQYF; DNA: TGTGCCAGCAGTTACTCACCCCAAGAGACCCAGTACTTC
D: -; J: TRBJ2-7; size: -; V: TRBV9; CDR3: CASSAGDGLREQYF; DNA: TGTGCCAGCAGCGCGGGGGACGGGCTTAGAGAGCAGTACTTC
D: -; J: TRBJ1-5; size: few; V: TRBV28; CDR3: CASSLLAPTREHNQPQHF; DNA: TGTGCCAGCAGTCTATTAGCCCCTACCCGGGAGCACAATCAGCCCCAGCATTTT
D: TRBD2; J: TRBJ2-7; size: -; V: TRBV7-9; CDR3: CASSLLGLARGGYEQYF; DNA: TGTGCCAGCAGCTTACTGGGACTAGCAAGAGGGGGCTACGAGCAGTACTTC
D: TRBD1; J: TRBJ1-3; size: -; V: TRBV11-2; CDR3: CASSSRTGGGNTIYF; DNA: TGTGCCAGCAGCTCACGGACAGGGGGGGGAAACACCATATATTTT
D: -; J: TRBJ2-7; size: -; V: TRBV11-2; CDR3: CASSHGLRGGEQYF; DNA: TGTGCCAGCAGTCATGGACTACGTGGTGGGGAGCAGTACTTC
D: TRBD2; J: TRBJ2-2; size: many; V: TRBV5-4; CDR3: CASSMGGTSGRPGGNGELFF; DNA: TGTGCCAGCAGTATGGGGGGGACTAGCGGGAGGCCAGGTGGAAACGGGGAGCTGTTTTTT
D: -; J: TRBJ1-2; size: -; V: TRBV5-6; CDR3: CASSFGQGRGYGYTF; DNA: TGTGCCAGCAGCTTTGGGCAGGGGCGCGGCTATGGCTACACCTTC
D: -; J: TRBJ1-3; size: -; V: TRBV30; CDR3: CAWSTSRTRNTIYF; DNA: TGTGCCTGGAGTACCTCTCGGACACGGAACACCATATATTTT
D: TRBD2; J: TRBJ2-5; size: -; V: TRBV27; CDR3: CASSAGTSGRASQYF; DNA: TGTGCCAGCAGTGCCGGGACTAGCGGGAGGGCCTCCCAGTACTTC
D: -; J: TRBJ1-2; size: -; V: TRBV4-1; CDR3: CASSQDSGIRGYTF; DNA: TGCGCCAGCAGCCAAGATAGCGGGATCCGAGGCTACACCTTC
D: TRBD2; J: TRBJ2-2; size: few; V: TRBV6-5; CDR3: CATEREMNTGELFF; DNA: TGTGCCACGGAGCGGGAGATGAACACCGGGGAGCTGTTTTTT
D: -; J: TRBJ2-5; size: -; V: TRBV28; CDR3: CATQAGGKQETQYF; DNA: TGTGCCACCCAAGCAGGGGGGAAGCAAGAGACCCAGTACTTC
D: TRBD1; J: TRBJ2-7; size: few; V: TRBV7-2; CDR3: CASSFGTGDSYEQYF; DNA: TGTGCCAGCAGCTTTGGGACAGGGGATTCCTACGAGCAGTACTTC
D: -; J: TRBJ1-1; size: few; V: TRBV18; CDR3: CASSPEDSGGAFF; DNA: TGTGCCAGCTCACCGGAAGACAGCGGCGGAGCTTTCTTT
D: TRBD1; J: TRBJ2-7; size: -; V: TRBV4-2; CDR3: CASSQDWGQVGNGQYF; DNA: TGTGCCAGCAGCCAAGATTGGGGACAGGTGGGAAATGGGCAGTACTTC
D: -; J: TRBJ1-4; size: -; V: TRBV28; CDR3: CASTDSRRQLFF; DNA: TGTGCCAGCACCGACTCCAGGAGACAACTGTTTTTT
D: -; J: TRBJ2-1; size: -; V: TRBV18; CDR3: CASSPGQTYNEQFF; DNA: TGTGCCAGCTCACCAGGACAGACCTACAATGAGCAGTTCTTC
D: TRBD2; J: TRBJ2-1; size: -; V: TRBV28; CDR3: CASSQTSGRGNEQFF; DNA: TGTGCCAGCAGCCAAACTAGCGGTAGAGGCAATGAGCAGTTCTTC
D: TRBD1; J: TRBJ2-2; size: few; V: TRBV5-1; CDR3: CASSRALGQGITGELFF; DNA: TGCGCCAGCAGCCGCGCCCTGGGACAGGGGATCACCGGGGAGCTGTTTTTT
D: TRBD1; J: TRBJ1-2; size: -; V: TRBV2; CDR3: CASSEQGASYGYTF; DNA: TGTGCCAGCAGTGAACAGGGGGCAAGCTATGGCTACACCTTC
D: -; J: TRBJ1-1; size: -; V: TRBV18; CDR3: CASSPGPSAELFEAFF; DNA: TGTGCCAGCTCACCAGGGCCTTCGGCGGAACTTTTTGAAGCTTTCTTT
D: TRBD2; J: TRBJ2-3; size: -; V: TRBV11-2; CDR3: CASSLDKASGNTQYF; DNA: TGTGCCAGCAGCTTAGATAAGGCTAGCGGGAATACGCAGTATTTT
D: -; J: TRBJ1-2; size: -; V: TRBV5-5; CDR3: CASSAGYNYGYTF; DNA: TGTGCCAGCAGCGCCGGGTATAACTATGGCTACACCTTC
D: -; J: TRBJ2-7; size: -; V: TRBV6-5; CDR3: CASSYSQGTCEQYF; DNA: TGTGCCAGCAGTTACTCGCAGGGGACCTGCGAGCAGTACTTC
D: TRBD1; J: TRBJ2-6; size: -; V: TRBV10-3; CDR3: CAITGQGARGANVLTF; DNA: TGTGCCATCACCGGACAGGGGGCACGTGGGGCCAACGTCCTGACTTTC
D: -; J: TRBJ2-5; size: -; V: TRBV7-9; CDR3: CASSLATGLGETQYF; DNA: TGTGCCAGCAGCTTAGCTACGGGGCTCGGAGAGACCCAGTACTTC
D: TRBD2; J: TRBJ2-1; size: -; V: TRBV4-1; CDR3: CASSLSRLAGGSNEQFF; DNA: TGCGCCAGCAGCCTATCCAGGCTAGCGGGAGGAAGCAATGAGCAGTTCTTC
D: TRBD2; J: TRBJ2-7; size: -; V: TRBV9; CDR3: CASSVRGDPYEQYF; DNA: TGTGCCAGCAGCGTGCGGGGGGACCCCTACGAGCAGTACTTC